These T cell receptor beta chains were read from a single sample in a study of blood T cell repertoires in COVID-19. The assay was immunoSEQ multiplex PCR, and TCRdb's table has in-frame clones only and misses some. The table records around 250,000 clones, around 82% of them present only once. Sequencing input: peripheral blood. Source of these receptors: a middle-aged man with active or convalescent COVID-19. Each CDR3 is given with its conserved first and last residue. The D gene is left open where the match is weak. Only some rows state a clone size, as once, few, many or a class for expanded clones.

D gene	V gene	CDR3 length	J gene	clone size	CDR3 DNA	CDR3 protein
TRBD2	TRBV10-3	16	TRBJ2-1	.	TGTGCCATCAGCCCCGGGACTAGTAGTCTCCAGGATGAGCAGTTCTTC	CAISPGTSSLQDEQFF
TRBD1	TRBV7-3	13	TRBJ1-1	.	TGTGCCAGCAGCCAAAACAGGGGGGCTGAAGCTTTCTTT	CASSQNRGAEAFF
.	TRBV7-2	14	TRBJ2-5	.	TGTGCCAGCAGCCGCGGGGCAGGTCAAGAGACCCAGTACTTC	CASSRGAGQETQYF
TRBD1	TRBV6-4	13	TRBJ2-2	.	TGTGCCAGCAGTGAGAGGGGGCACGGGGAGCTGTTTTTT	CASSERGHGELFF
TRBD2	TRBV18	14	TRBJ2-5	.	TGTGCCAGCTCACCCCGGACTAGCGGGGAGACCCAGTACTTC	CASSPRTSGETQYF
.	TRBV7-2	17	TRBJ2-3	.	TGTGCCAGCAGCACACTTCCCACTGGAGTTTACGCAGATACGCAGTATTTT	CASSTLPTGVYADTQYF
TRBD1	TRBV30	12	TRBJ1-2	.	TGTGCCTGTAAAGACAGGGACTATGGCTACACCTTC	CACKDRDYGYTF
.	TRBV18	16	TRBJ2-7	.	TGTGCCAGCTCACCACAAGGGGCAGGGGCGACCTACGAGCAGTACTTC	CASSPQGAGATYEQYF
.	TRBV19	17	TRBJ1-5	.	TGTGCCAGTCCCCCCCGCCGGACACCCAGCGCCTTTCAGCCCCAGCATTTT	CASPPRRTPSAFQPQHF
TRBD1	TRBV3-1/TRBV3-2	16	TRBJ1-6	.	TGTGCCAGCAGTCAAGGAACAGGGGGCAGAGGATCACCCCTCCACTTT	CASSQGTGGRGSPLHF
.	TRBV7-2	16	TRBJ1-3	.	TGTGCCAGCAGCTTAAGGAGGGGTGGTTCTGGAAACACCATATATTTT	CASSLRRGGSGNTIYF
TRBD2	TRBV27	15	TRBJ2-2	.	TGTGCCAGCAGTTTCTGGACTAGTGACACCGGGGAGCTGTTTTTT	CASSFWTSDTGELFF
TRBD1	TRBV5-1	14	TRBJ1-2	few	TGCGCCAGCAGCCCCGGGACAGGGGACTTTGGCTACACCTTC	CASSPGTGDFGYTF
.	TRBV6-5	13	TRBJ1-2	.	TGTGCCAGCAGTTACAAGGGGATCGATGGCTACACCTTC	CASSYKGIDGYTF
.	TRBV7-9	14	TRBJ1-1	.	TGTGCCAGCAGCTTACGGCAGGGGAACACTGAAGCTTTCTTT	CASSLRQGNTEAFF
.	TRBV18	14	TRBJ1-2	.	TGTGCCAGCTCACCTAAACAGGGATCCCATGGCTACACCTTC	CASSPKQGSHGYTF
.	TRBV5-1	14	TRBJ1-6	.	TGCGCCAGCAGCTTGGGAGGGAGTTATTCACCCCTCCACTTT	CASSLGGSYSPLHF
TRBD2	TRBV4-1	15	TRBJ2-7	.	TGCGCCAGCAGCCACTTAGCGGGAGCCGGAAGCGAGCAGTACTTC	CASSHLAGAGSEQYF
TRBD1	TRBV19	21	TRBJ1-2	few	TGTGCCAGTAGTATTCGGAAACTTTCGACAGGGGGCGCCGGCCTTGACTATGGCTACACCTTC	CASSIRKLSTGGAGLDYGYTF
TRBD1	TRBV2	14	TRBJ1-4	.	TGTGCCAGCAACTACAGGGGTGATGAGGAAAAACTGTTTTTT	CASNYRGDEEKLFF
.	TRBV5-1	15	TRBJ1-6	.	TGCGCCAGCAGGAATACAGGGATGTCGAATTCACCCCTCCACTTT	CASRNTGMSNSPLHF
.	TRBV3-1/TRBV3-2	13	TRBJ2-5	.	TGTGCCAGCAGCCAAGTACGAGGGGAGACCCAGTACTTC	CASSQVRGETQYF
.	TRBV2	14	TRBJ1-2	once	TGTGCCAGCAGTGAAATGGGGACATCCTATGGCTACACCTTC	CASSEMGTSYGYTF
.	TRBV18	15	TRBJ1-5	.	TGTGCCAGCTCACCAGAGGGAAAGGGCAATCAGCCCCAGCATTTT	CASSPEGKGNQPQHF
.	TRBV4-1	16	TRBJ1-1	.	TGCGCCAGCAGCCAGCCTCGGTCCGGGGGGAACACTGAAGCTTTCTTT	CASSQPRSGGNTEAFF
TRBD2	TRBV7-9	16	TRBJ2-5	.	TGTGCCAGCAGCGTAACGACTAGCGGGGGACAAGAGACCCAGTACTTC	CASSVTTSGGQETQYF
TRBD1	TRBV6-5	16	TRBJ1-5	.	TGTGCCAGCAGTTACTCTGGGACAGGTAACAATCAGCCCCAGCATTTT	CASSYSGTGNNQPQHF
TRBD2	TRBV11-3	16	TRBJ2-3	.	TGTGCCAGCAGCCTCGGGACTAGCGGGGCCACAGATACGCAGTATTTT	CASSLGTSGATDTQYF
TRBD1	TRBV28	14	TRBJ1-2	.	TGTGCCAGCGGGGAAGGGACAGGGGATTATGGCTACACCTTC	CASGEGTGDYGYTF
TRBD1	TRBV2	14	TRBJ1-2	.	TGTGCCAGCAGACAAACGGACAGGGGAGGAGGCTACACCTTC	CASRQTDRGGGYTF
.	TRBV6-5	15	TRBJ1-5	.	TGTGCCAGCAGTATGACAGGTAGGGGCAATCAGCCCCAGCATTTT	CASSMTGRGNQPQHF
TRBD1	TRBV14	14	TRBJ2-1	.	TGTGCCAGCAGCCAGATGACAGGGGGCATTGAGCAGTTCTTC	CASSQMTGGIEQFF